The clone carrying this T cell receptor (beta chain) was seen a handful of times. Its antigen is unknown. This sample is part of a study of beta chain features in type 1 diabetes. With 5 bases removed from V and 1 base from J, the gap between germline ends came to 8 bases. The germline gives CDR1 SGHAT, CDR2 FQNNGV. The CDR3 runs to 14 residues. Study results and caveats: Cells that show high TCR expression could be over-represented by cDNA sequencing. All four CD4+ subsets from Type 1 diabetes patients carried moderately but significantly shorter TCRB CDR3s. Junctions at VDJ sites from type 1 diabetes patients had fewer insertions and more deletions.

Isolated RNA was reverse transcribed in full, so expressed TCRB transcripts were sequenced. Repertoires were generated with immunoSEQ multiplex PCR, while TCRdb's copy carries only in-frame clones and drops some. The sample includes approximately 250,000 clones, less than 30% seen only once; the top ten take around 0.013%. The clonotype originates from a woman aged 25 to 39 with type 1 diabetes. The chain combines TRBV11-2 with TRBJ2-2; D not certain. Material for sequencing was naive CD4+ T cells from blood. CDR3 DNA sequence: TGTGCCAGCAGCCCGACTGTGAACACCGGGGAGCTGTTTTTT. Its protein is CASSPTVNTGELFF.